This is a list of T cell receptor beta chains from one sample in a study of regulatory T cells in long-lasting Graves disease. TCRdb passed the multiplex PCR reads through MiXCR, listing each CDR3 protein once. Among about 430,000 distinct CDR3 sequences listed, roughly a fifth were seen once. This specimen was peripheral blood mononuclear cells (PBMCs), taken when the disease was refractory, from a patient treated with antithyroid drugs. These receptors were collected from a female donor with Graves disease. CDR3s include the opening cysteine and the closing phenylalanine or tryptophan. D genes are given only for firm matches. Rows give clone size only sometimes, using once, few, many, or a class for an expanded clone.

abundance	v_gene	j_gene	d_gene	CDR3nt	CDR3aa
many	TRBV2	TRBJ2-1	TRBD2	TGTGCCAGCGTACCGGGACTAGCGGCCGAGGGGATACGATACAATGAGCAGTTCTTC	CASVPGLAAEGIRYNEQFF
many	TRBV28	TRBJ2-7	TRBD1	TGTGCCAGCAGTTTTCGGCCCAGGGGGCGATACGAGCAGTACTTC	CASSFRPRGRYEQYF
many	TRBV20-1	TRBJ2-2	.	TGCAGTGCTGGGAACCCGTCGGGACCCACTTACACCGGGGAGCTGTTTTTT	CSAGNPSGPTYTGELFF
.	TRBV19	TRBJ1-1	TRBD1	TGTGCCAGTAGTAGATCGGGACAGGGGTACACTGAAGCTTTCTTT	CASSRSGQGYTEAFF
many	TRBV7-9	TRBJ1-2	.	TGTGCCAGCAGCTTAGCAGGGGAGGGAGGCTACACCTTC	CASSLAGEGGYTF
many	TRBV10-3	TRBJ2-7	TRBD2	TGTGCCATCAGTGAACGGGTAGCGGGAGTATACGAGCAGTACTTC	CAISERVAGVYEQYF
many	TRBV3-1	TRBJ1-1	.	TGTGCCAGCAGCCACCGGACAGTCCCGGACACTGAAGCTTTCTTT	CASSHRTVPDTEAFF
many	TRBV15	TRBJ1-5	.	TGTGCCACCAGCAGTATGGGTAATCAGCCCCAGCATTTT	CATSSMGNQPQHF
few	TRBV20-1	TRBJ1-1	TRBD1	TGCAGTGCTAGAGTTTACAGGGGCTCGAGGACTGAAGCTTTCTTT	CSARVYRGSRTEAFF
.	TRBV5-1	TRBJ2-2	.	TGTGCCAGCAGCTTCTTGGGCACCGGGGAGCTGTTTTTT	CASSFLGTGELFF
.	TRBV19	TRBJ1-2	.	TGTGCCAGTACCGAGGAGAACTATGGCTACACCTTC	CASTEENYGYTF
many	TRBV28	TRBJ1-6	.	TGTGCCAGCAGTTTACCAGGAAATAATTCACCCCTCCACTTT	CASSLPGNNSPLHF
few	TRBV5-1	TRBJ2-2	.	TGCGCCAGCAGCTTGGACGCCACGAACACCGGGGAGCTGTTTTTT	CASSLDATNTGELFF
few	TRBV28	TRBJ2-1	.	TGTGCCAGCAGTCCGGTCTCCTACAATGAGCAGTTCTTC	CASSPVSYNEQFF
many	TRBV20-1	TRBJ2-5	TRBD1	TGCAGTGCCCAGACAGGGCGAGGCGTAGAGACCCAGTACTTC	CSAQTGRGVETQYF
few	TRBV9	TRBJ2-5	TRBD2	TGTGCCAGCAGCGTAGCGGCGGGAGCCCGCGAGACCCAGTACTTC	CASSVAAGARETQYF
many	TRBV28	TRBJ2-5	TRBD1	TGTGCCAGCAGATGGACAGGGCCCTGGGAAGAGACCCAGTACTTC	CASRWTGPWEETQYF
few	TRBV5-1	TRBJ2-7	TRBD2	TGCGCCAGCGGCTTAACCGGACTAGCGGAATACGAGCAGTACTTC	CASGLTGLAEYEQYF